This T cell receptor beta chain emerged from a study of T cell repertoires in cytomegalovirus infection. Across the whole study: Epitope selection comprised recently identified HLA-C-restricted CMV epitopes and well-studied HLA-B-restricted CMV epitopes. CMV infection together with matching HLA type was indicated by public TCR beta signatures. The study, taken as a whole, reports: Pooled public TCR beta family frequency picked out CMV carriers with the relevant HLA. Within the response measured ex vivo, HLA-C-restricted CMV-specific TCR beta clonotypes were dominant.

V lost 4 bases and J 8 bases, leaving 18 bases between the germline ends. The CDR3 has 14 amino acids. The germline V gene encodes CDR1 GTSNPN and CDR2 SVGIG (reference sequence). In the case of this clonotype: The antigen is not known.

TCRdb recomputed calls from the reads with MiXCR, one row per CDR3 protein. Of over 100,000 distinct CDR3 sequences listed, less than 30% are singletons. This TCR was sampled from a human donor in good health (CMV status not recorded). Some clones in this sample may be carry-over from other donors' samples. Source: CD8+ T cells from cultured PBMCs, taken from culture after CMV antigen stimulation. The chain combines TRBV30 with TRBJ2-4; TRBD2 is a possible D gene (5 bases). The CDR3 bases are TGTGCCTGGAAGGCGGCCCCGGGGTTGGACATTCAGTACTTC. Translation: CAWKAAPGLDIQYF.